This TCR beta chain was identified in a study of T cell responses to AZD1222 COVID-19 vaccine. Study results and caveats: Spike-specific TCR breadth and depth went up after people got two AZD1222 doses. Donor demographics were predominantly white British with a female majority; clonal diversity may be underestimated. Just a handful of AZD1222 recipients were seropositive at baseline.

About this clone itself: The antigen remains undetermined.

The assay was immunoSEQ multiplex PCR, and TCRdb's table has in-frame clones only and misses some. The sample contains fewer than 90,000 clones, 88% of which appear only once. The sequences come from peripheral blood, collected 28 days after the second AZD1222 dose. This TCR came from an adult who received the AZD1222 COVID-19 vaccine.

The CDR3 DNA reads as TGTGCCAGCAGCTTCTCTCCGCAATCTAATGAAAAACTGTTTTTT. Translated, it gives CASSFSPQSNEKLFF. The rearrangement uses TRBV11-1 and TRBJ1-4; D remains unclear. The CDR3 is made up of 15 amino acids. Germline assignment: CDR1 SGHAT and CDR2 FQDESV (reference sequence). V shed 3 bases and J shed 3 bases, with 11 bases lying between them.